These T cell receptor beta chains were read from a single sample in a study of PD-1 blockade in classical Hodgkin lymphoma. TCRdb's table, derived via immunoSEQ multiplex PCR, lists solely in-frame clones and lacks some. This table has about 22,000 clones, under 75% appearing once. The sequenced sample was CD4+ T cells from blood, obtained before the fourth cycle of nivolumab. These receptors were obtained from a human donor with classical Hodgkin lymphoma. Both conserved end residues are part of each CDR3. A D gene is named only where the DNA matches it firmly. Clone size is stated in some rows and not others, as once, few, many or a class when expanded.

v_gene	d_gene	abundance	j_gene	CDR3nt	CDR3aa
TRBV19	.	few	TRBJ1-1	TGTGCTACAGGGAGGACTGAAGCTTTCTTT	CATGRTEAFF
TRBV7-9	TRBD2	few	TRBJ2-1	TGTGCCAGCAGCTCGGGACTAGCGAACAATGAGCAGTTCTTC	CASSSGLANNEQFF
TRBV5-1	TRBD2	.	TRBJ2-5	TGCGCCACAACTAGCGGGAGGGCACAAGAGACCCAGTACTTC	CATTSGRAQETQYF
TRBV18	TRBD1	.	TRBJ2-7	TGTGCCAGCTCACCTCCCGGGACAGGTTCCTACGAGCAGTACTTC	CASSPPGTGSYEQYF
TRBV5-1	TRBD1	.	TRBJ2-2	TGCGCCAGCAGCGGGGGGACAGGGCAGCTCGGCGGGGAGCTGTTTTTT	CASSGGTGQLGGELFF
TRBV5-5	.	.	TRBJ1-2	TGTGCCAGCAGCTTGGTAGTCAAGAACTATGGCTACACCTTC	CASSLVVKNYGYTF
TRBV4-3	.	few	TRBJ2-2	TGCGCCAGCAGCCTAGAACCGCTCACCGGGGAGCTGTTTTTT	CASSLEPLTGELFF
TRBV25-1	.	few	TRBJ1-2	TGTGCCAGCAGTGTTTCAGGGGACTATGGCTACACCTTC	CASSVSGDYGYTF
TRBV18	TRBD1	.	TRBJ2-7	TGTGCCAGCTCACGAGGGGACAGTGGGGTTTACGAGCAGTACTTC	CASSRGDSGVYEQYF
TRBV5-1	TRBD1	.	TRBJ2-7	TGCGCCAGCAATACAGGGGTGTCCTACGAGCAGTACTTC	CASNTGVSYEQYF
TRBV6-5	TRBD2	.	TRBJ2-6	TGTGCCAGCAGTTACGGGGGGGCTGGGGCCAACGTCCTGACTTTC	CASSYGGAGANVLTF
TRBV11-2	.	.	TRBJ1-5	TGTGCCAGCAGCTTAGGGGGGGCGGGTAGCAATCAGCCCCAGCATTTT	CASSLGGAGSNQPQHF
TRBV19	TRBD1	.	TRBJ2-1	TGTGCCAGTAGGGAAAAGGGACAGAGTGAGCAGTTCTTC	CASREKGQSEQFF
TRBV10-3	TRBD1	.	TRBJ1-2	TGTGCCATCAGTGGGGGACAGGGGCATAACTATGGCTACACCTTC	CAISGGQGHNYGYTF
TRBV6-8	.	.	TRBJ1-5	TGTGCCAGCAGTTACGCTTCGGTCAGATATAGCAATCAGCCCCAGCATTTT	CASSYASVRYSNQPQHF
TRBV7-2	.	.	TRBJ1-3	TGTGCCAGCAGCCCAGGGGCAGGTCGAAACACCATATATTTT	CASSPGAGRNTIYF
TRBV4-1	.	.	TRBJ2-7	TGCGCCAGCAGCCAGTCGGACAGAATAACTACATCCTACGAGCAGTACTTC	CASSQSDRITTSYEQYF
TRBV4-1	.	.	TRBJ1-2	TGCGCCAGCAGCCAATTGGGGCTCCGGAGGGGTAGTGGCTACACCTTC	CASSQLGLRRGSGYTF
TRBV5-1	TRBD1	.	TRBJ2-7	TGCGCCAGCAGCGCCGGGACAGGCGCCTACGAGCAGTACTTC	CASSAGTGAYEQYF
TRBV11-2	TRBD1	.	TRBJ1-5	TGTGCCAGCAGCACTGACAGGGCCGATCAGCCCCAGCATTTT	CASSTDRADQPQHF
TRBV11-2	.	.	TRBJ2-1	TGTGCCAGCAGCAGGGAACGATTATATAATGAGCAGTTCTTC	CASSRERLYNEQFF
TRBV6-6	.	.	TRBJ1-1	TGTGCCAGCAGTTACGGCAGGGATGGCACTGAAGCTTTCTTT	CASSYGRDGTEAFF
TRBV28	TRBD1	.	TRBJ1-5	TGTGCCAGCAGTTTTACAGGGGGACAGCCCCAGCATTTT	CASSFTGGQPQHF
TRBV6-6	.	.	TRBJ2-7	TGTGCCAGCAGTTCGCTAGCCACCGGGCAGTACTTC	CASSSLATGQYF
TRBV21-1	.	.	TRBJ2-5	TGTGCCAGCAGCGCCAGAGAGACCCAGTACTTC	CASSARETQYF
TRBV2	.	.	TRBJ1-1	TGTGCCACCACGGGGGGCACTGAAGCTTTCTTT	CATTGGTEAFF
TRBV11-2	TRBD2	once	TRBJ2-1	TGTGCCAGCAGCCCCTCTAGCGGGGTACTCGGGGAGCAGTTCTTC	CASSPSSGVLGEQFF
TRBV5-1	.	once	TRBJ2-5	TGCGCCAGCAGCGCGGGGGCAAGGGGCGCCCAAGAGACCCAGTACTTC	CASSAGARGAQETQYF
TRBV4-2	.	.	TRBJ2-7	TGTGCCAGCAGCCAAGATGGGTGGGGCGGGAAAGGCTACGAGCAGTACTTC	CASSQDGWGGKGYEQYF
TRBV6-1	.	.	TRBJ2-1	TGTGCCAGCAGTGTGCTAGCCAGCCCCCTTTACAATGAGCAGTTCTTC	CASSVLASPLYNEQFF
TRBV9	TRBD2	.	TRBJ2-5	TGTGCCAGCAGCGTAGGAGGCGGGGGGGGAGAGACCCAGTACTTC	CASSVGGGGGETQYF
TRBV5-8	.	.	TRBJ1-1	TGTGCCAGCAGCCCCGGGACCCCTGAAGCTTTCTTT	CASSPGTPEAFF
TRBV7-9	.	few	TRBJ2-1	TGTGCCAGCACCCTAGTCAGTGATGAGCAGTTCTTC	CASTLVSDEQFF
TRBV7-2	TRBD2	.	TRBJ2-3	TGTGCCAGCAGCTTAGTAGCGGGGGGCACAGATACGCAGTATTTT	CASSLVAGGTDTQYF
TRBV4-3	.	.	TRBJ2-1	TGCGCCAGCAGCCAAATTTGGGGAGCTCTGAACAATGAGCAGTTCTTC	CASSQIWGALNNEQFF
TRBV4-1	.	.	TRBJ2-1	TGCGCCAGCAGCCAAGTATTCCGAGGGCACAATGAGCAGTTCTTC	CASSQVFRGHNEQFF
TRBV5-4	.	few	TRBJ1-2	TGTGCCAGCATTGGGGCTAACTATGGCTACACCTTC	CASIGANYGYTF
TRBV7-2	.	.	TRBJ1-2	TGTGCCAGCAGCCCCTTCATAACGACGGCCTATGGCTACACCTTC	CASSPFITTAYGYTF
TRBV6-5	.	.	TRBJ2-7	TGTGCCAGCAACCAGGGTTACGAGCAGTACTTC	CASNQGYEQYF
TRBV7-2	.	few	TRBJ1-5	TGTGCCAGCAGCTTCACAGGGAATCAGCCCCAGCATTTT	CASSFTGNQPQHF
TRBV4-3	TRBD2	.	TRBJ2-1	TGCGCCAGCAGCCAGGGGGGGTTTGAGCAGTTCTTC	CASSQGGFEQFF
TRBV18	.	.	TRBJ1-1	TGTGCCAGCTCACAGGTCGGGCCTTCCATGAACACTGAAGCTTTCTTT	CASSQVGPSMNTEAFF
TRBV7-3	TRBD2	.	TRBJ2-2	TGTGCCAGCAGCTTAGGACTAGCGTCGAACACCGGGGAGCTGTTTTTT	CASSLGLASNTGELFF
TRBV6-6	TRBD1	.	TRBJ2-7	TGTGCCAGCAGCCGAGGGACAGCCTACGAGCAGTACTTC	CASSRGTAYEQYF
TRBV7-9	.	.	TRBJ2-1	TGTGCCAGCAGCTTAGGAAGAGTGGCTAACAATGAGCAGTTCTTC	CASSLGRVANNEQFF
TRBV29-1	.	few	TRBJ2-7	TGCAGCGTTCTGCGATCAGGGACCTCCTACGAGCAGTACTTC	CSVLRSGTSYEQYF
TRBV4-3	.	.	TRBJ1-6	TGCGCCAGCAGCCAAGTAGGGGGGACGGGTAATTCACCCCTCCACTTT	CASSQVGGTGNSPLHF
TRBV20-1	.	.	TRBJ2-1	TGCAGTGCTAGGGGGGACGGCCAGCAGTTCTTC	CSARGDGQQFF
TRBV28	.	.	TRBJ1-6	TGTGCCAGCAGTCGGGGCCCGGGTTTGAGTTCACCCCTCCACTTT	CASSRGPGLSSPLHF
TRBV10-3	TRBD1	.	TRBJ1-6	TGTGCCATCAACGAGAGCCGGGACAGGGAATCACCCCTCCACTTT	CAINESRDRESPLHF
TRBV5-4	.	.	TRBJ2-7	TGTGCCAGCAGCTTGGATCTGTCTGGGGTAAACGAGCAGTACTTC	CASSLDLSGVNEQYF
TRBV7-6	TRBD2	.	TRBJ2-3	TGTGCCAGCAGCTTAGGACTAGCGGGGGATACGCAGTATTTT	CASSLGLAGDTQYF
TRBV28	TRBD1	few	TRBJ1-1	TGTGCCAGCAGTCCCCCTTCGGGACAGGGAACTGAAGCTTTCTTT	CASSPPSGQGTEAFF
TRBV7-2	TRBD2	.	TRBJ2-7	TGTGCCAGCAGCCGGACTAGCGGGCCGTCCTACGAGCAGTACTTC	CASSRTSGPSYEQYF
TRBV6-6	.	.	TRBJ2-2	TGTGCCAGCAGTTACGCCACCGGGGAGCTGTTTTTT	CASSYATGELFF